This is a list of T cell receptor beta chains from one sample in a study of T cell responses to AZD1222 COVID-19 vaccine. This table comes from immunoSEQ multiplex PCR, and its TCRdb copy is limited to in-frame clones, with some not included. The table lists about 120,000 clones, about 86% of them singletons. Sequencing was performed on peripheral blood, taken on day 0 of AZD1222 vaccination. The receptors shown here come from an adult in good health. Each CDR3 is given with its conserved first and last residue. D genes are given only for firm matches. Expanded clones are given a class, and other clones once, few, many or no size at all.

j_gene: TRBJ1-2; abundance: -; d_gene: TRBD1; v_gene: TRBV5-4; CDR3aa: CASSTGGQGHGYTF; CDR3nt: TGTGCCAGCAGCACGGGTGGACAGGGCCATGGCTACACCTTC
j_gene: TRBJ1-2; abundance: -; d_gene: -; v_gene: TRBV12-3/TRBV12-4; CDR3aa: CASSLEPFYGYTF; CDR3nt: TGTGCCAGCAGTTTAGAACCCTTCTATGGCTACACCTTC
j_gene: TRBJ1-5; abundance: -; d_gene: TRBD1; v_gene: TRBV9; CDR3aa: CASSVGPGGIDQPQHF; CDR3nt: TGTGCCAGCAGCGTAGGCCCAGGGGGGATCGATCAGCCCCAGCATTTT
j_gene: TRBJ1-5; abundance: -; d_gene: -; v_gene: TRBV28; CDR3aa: CASSWGSGKSQPQHF; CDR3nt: TGTGCCAGCAGTTGGGGCAGTGGCAAGAGTCAGCCCCAGCATTTT
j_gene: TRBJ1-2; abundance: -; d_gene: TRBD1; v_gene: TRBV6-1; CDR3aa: CASSEGTGLYGYTF; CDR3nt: TGTGCCAGCAGTGAGGGGACAGGACTATATGGCTACACCTTC
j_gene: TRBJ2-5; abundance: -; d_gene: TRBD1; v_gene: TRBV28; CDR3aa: CASSPPGWPGQGGETQYF; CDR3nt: TGTGCCAGCAGTCCCCCGGGATGGCCGGGACAGGGAGGAGAGACCCAGTACTTC
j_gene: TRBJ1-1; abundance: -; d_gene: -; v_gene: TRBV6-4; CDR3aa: CASSDRPNTEAFF; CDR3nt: TGTGCCAGCAGTGACCGTCCCAACACTGAAGCTTTCTTT
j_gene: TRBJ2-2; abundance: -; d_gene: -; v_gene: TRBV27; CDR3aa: CASRGRGTGELFF; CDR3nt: TGTGCCAGCAGGGGGCGCGGAACCGGGGAGCTGTTTTTT
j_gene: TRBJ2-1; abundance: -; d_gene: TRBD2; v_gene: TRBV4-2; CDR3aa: CASSQVPGRPGLAGGYNEQFF; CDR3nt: TGTGCCAGCAGCCAAGTCCCTGGACGGCCAGGGCTAGCGGGAGGATACAATGAGCAGTTCTTC
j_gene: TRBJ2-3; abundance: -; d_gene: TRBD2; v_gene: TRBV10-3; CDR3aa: CAMREGSTDTQYF; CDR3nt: TGTGCCATGCGGGAGGGAAGCACAGATACGCAGTATTTT
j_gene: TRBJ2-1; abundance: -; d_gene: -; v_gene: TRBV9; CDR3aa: CASSPSLVSNEQFF; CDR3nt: TGTGCCAGCAGCCCCTCCCTAGTGTCTAATGAGCAGTTCTTC
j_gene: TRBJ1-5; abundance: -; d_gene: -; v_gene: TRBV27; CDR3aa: CASSHRDSNQPQHF; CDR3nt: TGTGCCAGCAGTCACCGGGACAGCAATCAGCCCCAGCATTTT
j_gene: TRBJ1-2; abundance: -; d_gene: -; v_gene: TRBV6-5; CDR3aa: CASTPLPGYGYTF; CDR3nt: TGTGCCAGCACACCTCTCCCTGGCTATGGCTACACCTTC
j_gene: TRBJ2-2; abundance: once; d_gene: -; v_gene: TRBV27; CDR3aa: CASSFLRDPPGELFF; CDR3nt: TGTGCCAGCAGTTTTTTAAGGGACCCGCCCGGGGAGCTGTTTTTT
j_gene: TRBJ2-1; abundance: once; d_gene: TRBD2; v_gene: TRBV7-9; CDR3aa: CASRLAGGNEQFF; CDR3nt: TGTGCCAGCAGACTAGCGGGAGGTAATGAGCAGTTCTTC
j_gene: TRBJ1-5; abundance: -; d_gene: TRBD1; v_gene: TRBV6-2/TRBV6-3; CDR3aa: CASSFGTRGQDQPQHF; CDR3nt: TGTGCCAGCAGTTTTGGTACCAGGGGGCAGGATCAGCCCCAGCATTTT
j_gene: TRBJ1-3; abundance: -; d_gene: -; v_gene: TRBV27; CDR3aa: CASSPQGAGGNTIYF; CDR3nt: TGTGCCAGCAGTCCACAGGGTGCGGGAGGAAACACCATATATTTT
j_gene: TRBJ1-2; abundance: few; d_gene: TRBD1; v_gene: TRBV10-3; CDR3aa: CAISAGLGQGMRGYTF; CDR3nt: TGTGCCATCAGTGCGGGATTGGGACAGGGGATGAGGGGCTACACCTTC
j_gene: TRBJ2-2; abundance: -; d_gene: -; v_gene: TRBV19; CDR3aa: CASSIGATGELFF; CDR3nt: TGTGCCAGTAGTATCGGGGCCACCGGGGAGCTGTTTTTT
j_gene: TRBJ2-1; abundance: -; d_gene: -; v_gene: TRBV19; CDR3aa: CASSSGLYNEQFF; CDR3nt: TGTGCCAGTAGTTCTGGACTGTACAATGAGCAGTTCTTC
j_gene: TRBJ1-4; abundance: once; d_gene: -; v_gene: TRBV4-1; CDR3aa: CASSQAEWGTGKLFF; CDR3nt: TGCGCCAGCAGCCAAGCCGAGTGGGGCACTGGAAAACTGTTTTTT
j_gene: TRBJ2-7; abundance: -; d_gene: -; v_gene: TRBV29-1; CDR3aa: CSARGFGAYEQYF; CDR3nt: TGCAGCGCCCGTGGTTTTGGGGCCTACGAGCAGTACTTC
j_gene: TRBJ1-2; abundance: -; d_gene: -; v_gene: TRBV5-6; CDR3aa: CASSLGRDGGYTF; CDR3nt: TGTGCCAGCAGCTTGGGCAGGGACGGCGGCTACACCTTC
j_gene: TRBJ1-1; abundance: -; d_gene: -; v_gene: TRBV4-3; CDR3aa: CASSGRLGNTEAFF; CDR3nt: TGCGCCAGCAGCGGCAGGTTGGGGAATACTGAAGCTTTCTTT
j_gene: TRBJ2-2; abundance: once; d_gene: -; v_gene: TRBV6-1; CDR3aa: CASSEALGAAGELFF; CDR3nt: TGTGCCAGCAGTGAAGCACTGGGCGCGGCCGGGGAGCTGTTTTTT
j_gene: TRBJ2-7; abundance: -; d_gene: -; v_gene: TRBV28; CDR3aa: CASSPRWGREEQYF; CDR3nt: TGTGCCAGCAGTCCCCGTTGGGGGCGTGAAGAGCAGTACTTC
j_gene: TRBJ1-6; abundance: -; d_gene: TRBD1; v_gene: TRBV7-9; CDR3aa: CASSRTGSNSPLHF; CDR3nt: TGTGCCAGCAGCCGGACAGGGAGCAATTCACCCCTCCACTTT
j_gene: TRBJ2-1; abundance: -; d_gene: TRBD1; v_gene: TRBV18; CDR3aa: CASSPPLSGQGKNEQFF; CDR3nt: TGTGCCAGCTCACCACCCCTGTCGGGACAGGGCAAAAATGAGCAGTTCTTC
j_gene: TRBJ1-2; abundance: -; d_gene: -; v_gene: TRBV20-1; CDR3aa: CSARGQDGYTF; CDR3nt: TGCAGTGCTAGAGGGCAGGATGGCTACACCTTC
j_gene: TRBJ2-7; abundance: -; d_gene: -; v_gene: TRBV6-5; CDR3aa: CASSGTASSYEQYF; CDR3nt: TGTGCCAGCAGCGGGACGGCGAGCTCCTACGAGCAGTACTTC
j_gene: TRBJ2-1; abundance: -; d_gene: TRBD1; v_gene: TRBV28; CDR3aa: CASSWTGSNNEQFF; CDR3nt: TGTGCCAGCAGTTGGACAGGGTCGAACAATGAGCAGTTCTTC
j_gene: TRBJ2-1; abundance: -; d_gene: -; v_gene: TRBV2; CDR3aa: CASSEDGKKYNEQFF; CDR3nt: TGTGCCAGCAGTGAGGACGGGAAGAAGTACAATGAGCAGTTCTTC
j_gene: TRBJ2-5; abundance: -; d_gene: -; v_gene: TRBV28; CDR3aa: CASSPRGMRETQYF; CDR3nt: TGTGCCAGCAGTCCCCGGGGGATGAGAGAGACCCAGTACTTC
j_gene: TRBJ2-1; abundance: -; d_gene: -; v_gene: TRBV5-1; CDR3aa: CASSLEVSTYNEQFF; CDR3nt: TGCGCCAGCAGCTTGGAGGTTAGCACCTACAATGAGCAGTTCTTC
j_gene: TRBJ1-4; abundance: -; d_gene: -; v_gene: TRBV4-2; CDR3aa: CASSQDVSNEKLFF; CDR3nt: TGTGCCAGCAGCCAAGATGTATCCAATGAAAAACTGTTTTTT
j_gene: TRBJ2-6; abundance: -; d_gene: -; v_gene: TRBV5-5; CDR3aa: CASSSLSLGANVLTF; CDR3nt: TGTGCCAGCAGCAGTTTATCGCTTGGGGCCAACGTCCTGACTTTC
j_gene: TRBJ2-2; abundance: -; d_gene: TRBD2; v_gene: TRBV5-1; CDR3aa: CASSLQGLGGGELFF; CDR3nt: TGCGCCAGCAGCTTGCAGGGACTAGGTGGCGGGGAGCTGTTTTTT
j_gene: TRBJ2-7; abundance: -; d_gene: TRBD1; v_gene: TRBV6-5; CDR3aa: CASSYSGTGTYEQYF; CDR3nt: TGTGCCAGCAGTTACTCAGGGACAGGTACCTACGAGCAGTACTTC
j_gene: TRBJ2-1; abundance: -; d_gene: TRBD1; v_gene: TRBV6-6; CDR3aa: CASSYTGQGGNEQFF; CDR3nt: TGTGCCAGCAGTTACACAGGACAGGGCGGGAATGAGCAGTTCTTC
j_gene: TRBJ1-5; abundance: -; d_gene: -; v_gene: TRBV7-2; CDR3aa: CASSLPGYNQPQHF; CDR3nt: TGTGCCAGCAGCTTACCCGGGTACAATCAGCCCCAGCATTTT
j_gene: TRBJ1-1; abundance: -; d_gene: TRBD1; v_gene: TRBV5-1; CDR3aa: CASSLPTGGGTEAFF; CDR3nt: TGCGCCAGCAGCTTACCGACAGGGGGCGGCACTGAAGCTTTCTTT